This TCR beta chain was sequenced during a study of blood T cell repertoires in COVID-19. Turning to the study itself: There were acute and convalescent COVID-19 samples, and they came from the United States, Italy and Spain. In each case, the material was cDNA or gDNA derived from T cells, B-cell-depleted T cells, or PBMCs.

Methods used by the authors: Amplification with reference gene primers provided the estimates of nucleated cell counts. The data were produced by immunoSEQ multiplex PCR, yet TCRdb's version contains in-frame clones alone and is incomplete. D and trimming were read from the DNA, whereas the V and J calls and clone size are those reported in that table. In the table there are around 110,000 clones, 75% to 90% of which are singletons. Unmatched junction bases numbered 7, after V lost 10 bases and J lost 2 bases. The CDR3 is 13 amino acids. Germline CDR1 MNHEY, CDR2 SVGAGI. The sequenced material came from peripheral blood. J is TRBJ1-2 and V is TRBV6-5; 7 bases are shared with TRBD1. This TCR derives from a man between 40 and 49 years old with acute or convalescent COVID-19. The CDR3 is CATDLTGNYGYTF. The CDR3 bases are TGTGCCACCGACTTGACAGGGAACTATGGCTACACCTTC.